This passage covers 15 T cell receptor beta chains from one sample sequenced in a study of T-cell memory formation after mild COVID-19. TCRdb independently ran MiXCR on the 5' RACE reads; one entry per CDR3 protein. The repertoire has hundreds of thousands of distinct CDR3 sequences, nearly 25% of them found once; the top ten carry 12%. The sequenced sample was PBMCs or a T cell subset sorted from them (not recorded which). These receptors came from an adult woman who had mild COVID-19 (a few samples of this study predate the infection). Cell type and time point are not known.

V usage is TRBV9 and J usage is TRBJ2-2; perhaps TRBD1 as D (6 bases). Trimming cost V 4 bases and J 5 bases, with 24 bases left between them. CDR3 length equals 18 residues. CDR1 and CDR2 from the germline V gene are SGDLS and YYNGEE. This chain's CDR3 is CASSYTAVGYGTTGELFF. The CDR3 nucleotides read TGTGCCAGCAGCTATACGGCCGTGGGGTACGGGACAACCGGGGAGCTGTTTTTT. The full variable domain, completed using reference TRBV9 and TRBJ2-2, is DSGVTQTPKHLITATGQRVTLRCSPRSGDLSVYWYQQSLDQGLQFLIQYYNGEERAKGNILERFSAQQFPDLHSELNLSSLELGDSALYFCASSYTAVGYGTTGELFFGEGSRLTVL.

V usage is TRBV27 and J usage is TRBJ1-2; 9 nucleotides align to TRBD1. The junction had 10 bases not matched to a gene; V was cut back by 4 bases and J by 4 bases. The germline V gene has CDR1 MNHEY and CDR2 SMNVEV (reference sequence). CDR3 length: 16 amino acids. The CDR3 loop reads CASSSITGGAGYGYTF. The CDR3 DNA reads TGTGCCAGCAGTTCCATAACAGGGGGCGCGGGCTATGGCTACACCTTC.

This sequence joins TRBV15 and TRBJ2-7; the D gene is possibly TRBD1 (5 bases). The CDR3 is 14 amino acids. Germline CDR1 LNHNV, CDR2 YYDKDF (reference sequence). V was pared by 5 bases and J by 0 bases, with 11 bases between. CDR3 region: CATSLNRNSYEQYF. CDR3 coding DNA: TGTGCCACCAGCCTTAACAGGAACTCCTACGAGCAGTACTTC.

This clonotype appeared a few times. The rearrangement links TRBV18 to TRBJ2-3; D might be TRBD2 (5 bases). CDR1 is KGHSH, CDR2 LQKENI, per germline. CDR3 length equals 14 residues. V shed 1 base and J shed 4 bases, with 9 bases lying between them. The CDR3 DNA is TGTGCCAGCTCACCACGACGGGATCCAGATACGCAGTATTTT. This sequence encodes CASSPRRDPDTQYF.

V is TRBV9 and J is TRBJ1-2; perhaps TRBD1 as D (5 bases). The germline V gene encodes CDR1 SGDLS and CDR2 YYNGEE. V was shortened by 3 bases and J by 4 bases, with 10 bases between the two germline ends. This CDR3 region has 13 residues. The CDR3 sequence is CASSGAGRYGYTF. The CDR3 DNA sequence: TGTGCCAGCAGCGGAGCAGGGCGCTATGGCTACACCTTC.

This clonotype was found a few times. The rearrangement joins TRBV20-1 to TRBJ2-1; the D gene is possibly TRBD2 (6 bases). Trimming shortened V by 6 bases and J by 7 bases, and 19 bases separated the two germline ends. Looked up from germline, CDR1 is DFQATT and CDR2 is SNEGSKA (reference sequence). The CDR3 runs to 14 residues. This CDR3 is CSAVPELAYNEQFF. CDR3 bases: TGCAGTGCCGTCCCGGAGCTAGCGTATAATGAGCAGTTCTTC.

The chain's CDR3 is CASSHPTVRTDTQYF. The DNA of the CDR3 is TGTGCCAGCAGTCATCCCACAGTCCGCACAGATACGCAGTATTTT. The chain is built from TRBV12-3 or TRBV12-4 and TRBJ2-3, with D hard to call. Trimming stripped 5 bases from V and 1 base from J, with 13 bases between. CDR3 length: 15 residues.

V and J are TRBV6-6 and TRBJ2-7, with unresolved D. The CDR3 is 13 residues long. Germline V gene lookup returns CDR1 MNHNY and CDR2 SVGAGI (reference sequence). V was trimmed by 4 bases and J by 7 bases, leaving 14 bases between them. CDR3 sequence reads: CASSFYFVDEQYF. In DNA, the CDR3 is TGTGCCAGCAGTTTCTACTTTGTTGATGAGCAGTACTTC.

CDR3 coding DNA: TGTGCCAGCAGCCCTTATCCCCGGGGATACGAGCAGTACTTC. Protein product: CASSPYPRGYEQYF. The V and J genes are TRBV7-9 and TRBJ2-7; D is perhaps TRBD2 (5 bases). CDR1 is SEHNR, CDR2 FQNEAQ, per germline (reference sequence). This CDR3 spans 14 amino acids. Trimming took off 5 bases at V and 4 bases at J, with 15 bases between the two ends.

This chain connects TRBV5-1 to TRBJ1-5; tentatively, D is TRBD1 (5 bases). This CDR3 spans 15 amino acids. CDR1 and CDR2 from the germline V gene are SGHRS and YFSETQ. V was cut by 1 base and J by 0 bases, with 8 bases left in between. CDR3 amino acids: CASSLLGDSNQPQHF. The CDR3 DNA follows: TGCGCCAGCAGCTTGTTAGGGGATAGCAATCAGCCCCAGCATTTT. The full variable domain, its missing parts supplied by reference TRBV5-1 and TRBJ1-5, is KAGVTQTPRYLIKTRGQQVTLSCSPISGHRSVSWYQQTPGQGLQFLFEYFSETQRNKGNFPGRFSGRQFSNSRSEMNVSTLELGDSALYLCASSLLGDSNQPQHFGDGTRLSIL.

In DNA form, the CDR3 reads TGTGCCAGCGGAGCAGCCGGGGGACGGCACTCTGGAAACACCATATATTTT. Translating it yields CASGAAGGRHSGNTIYF. The V call is TRBV14, the J call TRBJ1-3; possible D gene TRBD1, 5 bases. V was cut by 8 bases and J by 0 bases, with 20 bases left in between. This CDR3 contains 17 residues. CDR1 is SGHDN and CDR2 is FVKESK in the germline V gene.

CDR3 amino acids: CATSDSRGRRSGANVLTF. In DNA, the CDR3 is TGTGCCACCAGTGATTCGAGGGGGCGCCGCTCTGGGGCCAACGTCCTGACTTTC. This sequence joins TRBV24-1 and TRBJ2-6, with 7 bases aligning to TRBD1. V was clipped by 2 bases and J by 0 bases; unmatched bases: 6. From germline, CDR1 is KGHDR and CDR2 SFDVKD. The CDR3 has 18 amino acids.

This clonotype has just a few counts. The chain couples TRBV15 to TRBJ1-1, with 7 positions matching TRBD1. From germline, CDR1 is LNHNV and CDR2 YYDKDF (reference sequence). The CDR3 is 15 amino acids. After removal of 4 bases from V and 0 bases from J, the junction contained 5 bases not matched to a gene. CDR3: CATSKRGQVNTEAFF. CDR3 nucleotides: TGTGCCACCAGCAAAAGGGGGCAGGTGAACACTGAAGCTTTCTTT.

This clonotype was observed once. The rearrangement links TRBV5-1 to TRBJ1-5, with D possibly matching TRBD1 (5 bases). Germline loops: CDR1 SGHRS, CDR2 YFSETQ. The CDR3 has 14 residues. Trimming pared 1 base from V and 4 bases from J, leaving 9 bases between. The CDR3 region has the DNA TGCGCCAGCAGCTTGTCAGGGACTAATCAGCCCCAGCATTTT. Its protein is CASSLSGTNQPQHF. Combining the CDR3 with reference TRBV5-1 and TRBJ1-5 gives the whole variable domain KAGVTQTPRYLIKTRGQQVTLSCSPISGHRSVSWYQQTPGQGLQFLFEYFSETQRNKGNFPGRFSGRQFSNSRSEMNVSTLELGDSALYLCASSLSGTNQPQHFGDGTRLSIL.

This clonotype was detected only a few times. The chain's CDR3 is CASSDRRGGTDTQYF. CDR3 nucleotides: TGTGCCAGCAGTGACCGGCGGGGGGGCACAGATACGCAGTATTTT. This sequence joins TRBV6-4 and TRBJ2-3, with 8 positions matching TRBD2. Germline CDR1 reads MRHNA; CDR2 reads SNTAGT. This CDR3 region has 15 residues. With 2 bases clipped from V and 1 base from J, the junction kept 2 bases outside the gene matches.